These T cell receptor beta chains were read from a single sample in a study of blood T cell repertoires in COVID-19. Only in-frame clones appear in the TCRdb table, and some are missing; sequencing was by immunoSEQ multiplex PCR. This table has 100,000 or so clones, roughly 89% appearing once. The sequenced material came from peripheral blood. These receptors all stem from a man between 65 and 80 years old with acute or convalescent COVID-19. Both conserved end residues are part of each CDR3. A D gene is named only where the DNA matches it firmly. Rows may omit the clone size; those that give it use once, few, many or a size class.

d_call	v_call	j_call	clone_size	cdr3_aa	cdr3_nt
TRBD1	TRBV5-6	TRBJ2-3	.	CASSLDRGRDTQYF	TGTGCCAGCAGCTTGGACAGGGGGCGAGATACGCAGTATTTT
.	TRBV12-5	TRBJ1-2	.	CASGSPRGLDYGYTF	TGTGCTAGTGGTTCACCCCGTGGGCTGGACTATGGCTACACCTTC
.	TRBV9	TRBJ2-2	.	CASSVATYTGELFF	TGTGCCAGCAGCGTAGCTACGTACACCGGGGAGCTGTTTTTT
.	TRBV5-1	TRBJ1-6	.	CASSLGRGGGSNSPLHF	TGCGCCAGCAGCTTGGGAAGGGGAGGTGGATCTAATTCACCCCTCCACTTT
TRBD1	TRBV6-5	TRBJ2-7	.	CASSFSRDRGYEQYF	TGTGCCAGCAGTTTCTCCCGGGACAGGGGTTACGAGCAGTACTTC
TRBD2	TRBV4-3	TRBJ2-7	.	CASSQGTSAYEQYF	TGCGCCAGCAGCCAAGGGACTAGCGCCTACGAGCAGTACTTC
TRBD2	TRBV5-5	TRBJ2-7	once	CASSPGLAGGRTYEQYF	TGTGCCAGCAGCCCCGGACTAGCGGGGGGGAGAACCTACGAGCAGTACTTC
TRBD1	TRBV11-2	TRBJ1-2	once	CASSSEPGQGLRGYTF	TGTGCCAGCAGCTCAGAACCGGGACAGGGCTTGCGTGGCTACACCTTC
.	TRBV7-8	TRBJ1-1	.	CASSLYGQETEAFF	TGTGCCAGCAGCTTATACGGCCAGGAAACTGAAGCTTTCTTT
TRBD1	TRBV5-6	TRBJ1-1	.	CASRRTGETEAFF	TGTGCCAGCAGGCGGACAGGGGAGACTGAAGCTTTCTTT
.	TRBV19	TRBJ1-3	.	CASSLDRSSGNTIYF	TGTGCCAGTAGTTTAGACAGAAGCTCTGGAAACACCATATATTTT
.	TRBV7-2	TRBJ1-5	.	CASSLGHRNQPQHF	TGTGCCAGCAGCTTAGGACACCGCAATCAGCCCCAGCATTTT
.	TRBV12-3/TRBV12-4	TRBJ1-1	.	CASSWRNTEAFF	TGTGCCAGCAGTTGGAGGAACACTGAAGCTTTCTTT
TRBD1	TRBV5-4	TRBJ1-3	once	CASSPGTAGNTIYF	TGTGCCAGCAGCCCGGGGACAGCTGGAAACACCATATATTTT
.	TRBV5-6	TRBJ1-1	.	CASSLLSGVRTEAFF	TGTGCCAGCAGCTTGTTATCGGGGGTTCGAACTGAAGCTTTCTTT
.	TRBV19	TRBJ2-7	.	CASSISPVVSYEQYF	TGTGCCAGTAGTATTTCCCCGGTGGTCTCCTACGAGCAGTACTTC
.	TRBV10-3	TRBJ2-1	.	CAISALGNEQFF	TGTGCCATCAGTGCCCTAGGCAATGAGCAGTTCTTC
.	TRBV2	TRBJ1-1	.	CASLRYGSQDEAFF	TGTGCCAGCCTGAGATATGGGAGTCAGGACGAAGCTTTCTTT
.	TRBV3-1/TRBV3-2	TRBJ1-2	.	CASSPWARVSNGYTF	TGTGCCAGCAGCCCATGGGCCAGGGTGTCCAATGGCTACACCTTC
.	TRBV2	TRBJ1-4	.	CASSQLTGRNEKLFF	TGTGCCAGCAGTCAACTGACAGGTCGTAATGAAAAACTGTTTTTT
TRBD1	TRBV7-8	TRBJ1-2	.	CASSLTDRGYGYTF	TGTGCCAGCAGCTTAACAGACAGGGGCTATGGCTACACCTTC
TRBD1	TRBV4-3	TRBJ2-1	.	CASSQGRQGSYNEQFF	TGCGCCAGCAGCCAAGGCAGACAGGGATCCTACAATGAGCAGTTCTTC
TRBD1	TRBV28	TRBJ2-7	.	CASRGTENYEQYF	TGTGCCAGCAGGGGGACAGAGAACTACGAGCAGTACTTC
TRBD1	TRBV28	TRBJ2-1	few	CASITGTDSYNEQFF	TGTGCCAGCATTACCGGGACAGACTCCTACAATGAGCAGTTCTTC
TRBD1	TRBV7-7	TRBJ2-2	.	CASSEQGARTGELFF	TGTGCTAGCAGCGAACAGGGGGCACGGACCGGGGAGCTGTTTTTT
.	TRBV5-6	TRBJ1-1	once	CASSLLDTEAFF	TGTGCCAGCAGCCTTTTAGACACTGAAGCTTTCTTT
TRBD1	TRBV18	TRBJ2-1	.	CASSPYPNQGAGNEQFF	TGTGCCAGCTCACCATACCCCAATCAGGGGGCCGGCAATGAGCAGTTCTTC
TRBD1	TRBV4-1	TRBJ1-1	.	CASSPGQGLNTEAFF	TGCGCCAGCAGCCCCGGACAGGGTTTGAACACTGAAGCTTTCTTT
TRBD1	TRBV7-9	TRBJ1-1	.	CASSLTGARGTEAFF	TGTGCCAGCAGCTTGACAGGAGCCAGGGGGACTGAAGCTTTCTTT
TRBD2	TRBV7-2	TRBJ2-1	once	CASSLGLAGYNEQFF	TGTGCCAGCAGCTTAGGTCTAGCGGGGTACAATGAGCAGTTCTTC
.	TRBV7-6	TRBJ1-1	.	CASSLQGGVNTEAFF	TGTGCCAGCAGCTTACAGGGCGGGGTGAACACTGAAGCTTTCTTT
TRBD2	TRBV10-3	TRBJ2-5	once	CAISEVAGGLETQYF	TGTGCCATCAGTGAAGTGGCGGGGGGGCTTGAGACCCAGTACTTC
TRBD1	TRBV20-1	TRBJ1-2	.	CSASRARGLSGYTF	TGCAGTGCTAGTCGGGCCAGGGGGCTGAGCGGCTACACCTTC
.	TRBV6-5	TRBJ1-5	.	CASSYPGGNQPQHF	TGTGCCAGCAGTTACCCAGGGGGCAATCAGCCCCAGCATTTT
.	TRBV7-2	TRBJ1-5	.	CASSLNSVNQPQHF	TGTGCCAGCAGCTTAAATAGCGTCAATCAGCCCCAGCATTTT
TRBD2	TRBV28	TRBJ2-5	.	CASSLLTSGRHETQYF	TGTGCCAGCAGTTTATTGACTAGCGGGAGGCACGAGACCCAGTACTTC
TRBD1	TRBV5-4	TRBJ2-7	.	CASSSVGGTGSYEQYF	TGTGCCAGCAGCTCCGTAGGGGGGACAGGGTCGTACGAGCAGTACTTC
TRBD1	TRBV12-3/TRBV12-4	TRBJ1-2	.	CASRRQGDYGYTF	TGTGCCAGCAGGCGACAGGGGGACTATGGCTACACCTTC
.	TRBV7-9	TRBJ1-2	.	CASSLNRPVNYGYTF	TGTGCCAGCAGCTTAAACCGCCCAGTTAACTATGGCTACACCTTC
.	TRBV19	TRBJ1-1	.	CASSRAFRVRVQNTEAFF	TGTGCCAGTAGTAGGGCGTTCCGCGTCAGGGTACAGAACACTGAAGCTTTCTTT
TRBD1	TRBV12-3/TRBV12-4	TRBJ2-7	once	CASRRQGAYEQYF	TGTGCCAGCAGACGACAGGGGGCCTACGAGCAGTACTTC
.	TRBV7-2	TRBJ2-5	.	CASSFGTAYQETQYF	TGTGCCAGCAGCTTCGGGACTGCGTACCAAGAGACCCAGTACTTC
TRBD1	TRBV6-5	TRBJ1-1	.	CATMTGGTEAFF	TGTGCCACAATGACAGGGGGCACTGAAGCTTTCTTT
TRBD1	TRBV6-5	TRBJ1-2	.	CASSYIGRGLNGYTF	TGTGCCAGCAGTTACATCGGCAGGGGGCTTAATGGCTACACCTTC
.	TRBV27	TRBJ1-5	.	CASSFHNQPQHF	TGTGCCAGCAGTTTCCACAATCAGCCCCAGCATTTT
.	TRBV5-1	TRBJ2-2	once	CASSSRGRGELFF	TGCGCCAGCAGCTCCCGTGGTCGGGGGGAGCTGTTTTTT
TRBD2	TRBV6-5	TRBJ2-1	once	CASSYRGLGPQFF	TGTGCCAGCAGTTACAGGGGACTAGGGCCGCAGTTCTTC
TRBD1	TRBV15	TRBJ1-4	.	CATETGVGEKLFF	TGTGCCACCGAGACAGGGGTGGGAGAAAAACTGTTTTTT
.	TRBV27	TRBJ1-1	.	CASSLSGEGNTEAFF	TGTGCCAGCAGTTTATCGGGGGAGGGGAACACTGAAGCTTTCTTT